This T cell receptor beta chain emerged from a study of metastatic and nonmetastatic thyroid tumors. Overall study: Across blood and tumor or nodule tissue, repertoires from malignant and benign thyroid patients were compared with one another.

Notes on the study in general: Versus benign nodules, malignant thyroid tumors reportedly had significantly higher TCR beta diversity, in blood and tumor.

The entire patient cohort was treatment-naive prior to thyroid surgery. In regard to this clone: Its antigen is undetermined.

Authors' processing steps: Clinicopathological groups of papillary thyroid cancer showed CDR3 differences that were used to build a distant-metastasis classifier. TCRdb used MiXCR to call clones anew from the PCR reads. The V and J calls were not made by the authors but by TCRdb's processing. The table has fewer than 45,000 clones, under 25% seen once. The sequencing sample was made of blood. This receptor was obtained from a female donor with papillary thyroid cancer or a benign thyroid nodule (not recorded which). Some clones in this sample may be carry-over from other donors' samples.

CDR3 nucleotides: TGCGCCAGCAGTGAGCCCAAGGGAAGCTGGATCAATGAGCAGTTCTTC. It encodes CASSEPKGSWINEQFF. The chain employs TRBV10-2 and TRBJ2-1, with unresolved D. Germline V gives CDR1 WSHSY, CDR2 SAAADI. V gave up 2 bases and J gave up 6 bases, with 17 bases separating them. The CDR3 has 16 amino acids.